Below, 3 T cell receptor beta chains from the same sample are listed, as sequenced in a study of control samples from healthy donors and cancer patients. Assay used: immunoSEQ multiplex PCR; TCRdb lists only in-frame clones, some missing. The sample shows 90,000 to 100,000 clones, less than 90% of them seen only once. The sequencing input was blood. Receptors were obtained from a woman aged 70-85 years in good health.

CDR3 region: CASNSGGALLEAFF. For the CDR3, the DNA is TGTGCCAGCAATTCAGGGGGCGCATTATTGGAAGCTTTCTTT. The chain is built from TRBV19 and TRBJ1-1, with TRBD1 matching 8 bases. The V and J ends lost 9 bases and 8 bases, in that order; junction bases with no gene match: 14. Looked up from germline, CDR1 is LNHDA and CDR2 is SQIVND (reference sequence). The CDR3 runs 14 residues.

This chain connects TRBV30 to TRBJ1-1, with D possibly being TRBD1 (6 bases). The CDR3 covers 11 residues. CDR1 and CDR2 from the germline V gene are GTSNPN and SVGIG (reference sequence). V was shortened by 3 bases and J by 7 bases, with 9 bases between the two germline ends. In nucleotides, the CDR3 is TGTGCCTGGAGAGGACAGCGTGAAGCTTTCTTT. Its translation is CAWRGQREAFF.

Concerning this clone: The sample carries other DNA sequences with the same CDR3. This CDR3 reads CASSSTGNTEAFF. In DNA, the CDR3 is TGTGCCAGCAGTTCGACAGGGAACACTGAAGCTTTCTTT. The chain employs TRBV6-2 or TRBV6-3 and TRBJ1-1; D is possibly TRBD1 (6 bases). CDR1 and CDR2 (germline): MNHEY, SVGEGT. The ends were cut back, 4 bases at V and 1 base at J, with 7 bases in the middle. The CDR3 runs to 13 residues.